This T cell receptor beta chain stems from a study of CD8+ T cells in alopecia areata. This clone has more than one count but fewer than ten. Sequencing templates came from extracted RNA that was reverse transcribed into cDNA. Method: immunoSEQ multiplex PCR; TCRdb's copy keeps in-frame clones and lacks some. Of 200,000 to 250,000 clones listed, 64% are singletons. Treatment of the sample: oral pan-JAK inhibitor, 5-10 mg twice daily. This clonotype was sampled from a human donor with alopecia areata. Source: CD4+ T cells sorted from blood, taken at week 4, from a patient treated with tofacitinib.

CDR3: CSFTARGTVAGELFF. The CDR3 coding sequence is TGCAGCTTCACCGCCAGGGGTACAGTGGCCGGGGAGCTGTTTTTT. The rearrangement links TRBV29-1 to TRBJ2-2; D is possibly TRBD1 (6 bases). CDR1 is SQVTM, CDR2 ANQGSEA, per germline. The CDR3 runs 15 residues. V was pared by 8 bases and J by 6 bases, with 22 bases between.